These 5 T cell receptor beta chains were sequenced from one sample in a study of early T cells in non-severe SARS-CoV-2 infection. TCRdb called the 5' RACE reads again in MiXCR, with one record for every CDR3 protein. The repertoire holds about 34,000 distinct CDR3 sequences, with roughly 6% as singletons. Sample: whole blood. The source of these receptors is an adult who was a healthcare worker with PCR-confirmed SARS-CoV-2 infection or an uninfected control (not recorded which).

The table lists this clonotype with many counts. The chain links TRBV12-3 or TRBV12-4 to TRBJ1-1; D might be TRBD1 (5 bases). V lost 5 bases, J lost 2 bases, and 15 bases lay in between. CDR3 length: 15 amino acids. CDR3 sequence (DNA): TGTGCCAGCAGTCTAAGGCGGGGCCGTAACACTGAAGCTTTCTTT. Its protein product is CASSLRRGRNTEAFF.

The table lists this clonotype with many counts. The V gene is TRBV7-7, the J gene TRBJ2-1; D perhaps matches TRBD1 (5 bases). Germline loops: CDR1 SSHAT, CDR2 FNYEAQ (reference sequence). V shed 3 bases and J shed 6 bases, with 9 bases lying between them. CDR3 length: 13 residues. CDR3 residues: CASSFSGINEQFF. Here the CDR3 DNA reads TGTGCCAGCAGCTTCTCAGGGATCAATGAGCAGTTCTTC.

This clonotype came up many times. The chain couples TRBV20-1 to TRBJ2-1; no firm D call. With 6 bases removed from V and 10 bases from J, the gap between germline ends came to 7 bases. Germline assignment: CDR1 DFQATT and CDR2 SNEGSKA (reference sequence). This CDR3 has 9 residues. In DNA, the CDR3 is TGCAGTGCCTCCTGGGAGCAGTTCTTC. Protein product: CSASWEQFF.

This clonotype was recorded at least ten times. The rearrangement links TRBV20-1 to TRBJ2-3; D unclear. The CDR3 has 12 residues. Germline-derived CDR1 and CDR2 are DFQATT and SNEGSKA (reference sequence). V lost 5 bases to trimming and J lost 0 bases, with 6 bases between them. The CDR3 is CSAYTSTDTQYF. The CDR3 region has the DNA TGCAGTGCTTACACTAGCACAGATACGCAGTATTTT.

This clonotype turned up a few times. The chain recombines TRBV7-2 with TRBJ2-2; weak D call: TRBD1 (5 bases). The CDR3 loop spans 14 amino acids. Trimming removed 3 bases at V and 2 bases at J, with 7 bases between. Germline lookup yields CDR1 SGHTA and CDR2 FQGNSA. The CDR3 loop is CASSFDRNTGELFF. Written as DNA, the CDR3 is TGTGCCAGCAGCTTTGACAGAAACACCGGGGAGCTGTTTTTT.